A single sample gave rise to the 17 T cell receptor beta chains below, sequenced in a study of CD8+ T cells in alopecia areata. RNA was isolated and reverse transcribed to cDNA, the sequencing template. The table came from immunoSEQ multiplex PCR; TCRdb's copy has only in-frame clones and leaves some out. The table includes about 140,000 clones, approximately 51% detected once. The sequenced sample was CD4+ T cells sorted from blood, obtained at week 0. Receptor source: a human donor with alopecia areata.

The CDR3 loop reads CASSLRREKETQYF. The CDR3 region has the DNA TGTGCCAGCAGCTTGCGGCGGGAGAAGGAGACCCAGTACTTC. The chain couples TRBV5-4 to TRBJ2-5; the match to TRBD2 covers 7 bases. The CDR3 sequence is 14 residues long. The V segment lost 1 base and the J segment 5 bases; nucleotides outside the gene matches: 5. Germline V lookup: CDR1 SGHNT, CDR2 YYREEE (reference sequence).

This rearrangement joins TRBV7-2 to TRBJ2-1, with 8 positions matching TRBD1. The CDR3 totals 13 residues. CDR1 is SGHTA and CDR2 is FQGNSA in the germline V gene. J was trimmed by 10 bases and V by 0 bases; bases with no gene match: 2. The CDR3 spells CASSLARDREQFF. The CDR3 nucleotides read TGTGCCAGCAGCTTAGCGAGGGACAGGGAGCAGTTCTTC.

The chain recombines TRBV15 with TRBJ2-1; D call uncertain. The CDR3 contains 12 residues. Germline lookup yields CDR1 LNHNV and CDR2 YYDKDF (reference sequence). V was clipped by 5 bases and J by 9 bases, with 11 bases between them. The CDR3 sequence: CATSPATPEQFF. The CDR3 bases are TGTGCCACCAGCCCGGCCACTCCTGAGCAGTTCTTC.

This clone came up a few times. This chain links TRBV25-1 with TRBJ2-7; either TRBD1 or TRBD2 may supply D (5 bases each). The CDR3 is 12 residues long. V was pared by 8 bases and J by 0 bases, with 8 bases between. Germline assignment: CDR1 MGHDK and CDR2 SYGVNS. CDR3 protein: CASGGSSYEQYF. DNA of the CDR3: TGTGCCAGCGGGGGTAGCTCCTACGAGCAGTACTTC.

V is TRBV28 and J is TRBJ1-2; TRBD1 is a possible D gene (6 bases). Germline CDR1 MDHEN, CDR2 SYDVKM. The CDR3 spans 15 residues. The V end was cut by 6 bases, the J end by 4 bases, with 18 bases between. CDR3 DNA: TGTGCCAGCAGCCCCGGGGGGGGCGGGGTCTATGGCTACACCTTC. Encoded protein: CASSPGGGGVYGYTF.

This clone showed up just a few times. The chain employs TRBV5-1 and TRBJ1-1, with D perhaps matching TRBD1 (6 bases). This CDR3 is 13 amino acids long. V was cut by 3 bases and J by 5 bases, with 11 bases left in between. Germline V gene lookup returns CDR1 SGHRS and CDR2 YFSETQ. In nucleotides, the CDR3 is TGCGCCAGCAGCTCGTTCGACAGGACTGAAGCTTTCTTT. Translating it yields CASSSFDRTEAFF.

This clone was detected only a few times. V and J are TRBV11-2 and TRBJ2-5; D not resolved. V lost 3 bases and J 5 bases, leaving 1 base between the germline ends. The CDR3 runs 10 residues. From germline, CDR1 is SGHAT and CDR2 FQNNGV. CDR3 sequence reads: CASSLETQYF. The CDR3 nucleotides read TGTGCCAGCAGCTTGGAGACCCAGTACTTC.

The chain uses TRBV30 and TRBJ2-7, with 9 bases lining up with TRBD1. V shed 5 bases, J shed 5 bases, and the junction held 16 bases outside the gene matches. Germline CDR1 reads GTSNPN; CDR2 reads SVGIG (reference sequence). This CDR3 region has 16 residues. CDR3: CAWSPGQGILDHEQYF. The CDR3 region has the DNA TGTGCCTGGTCTCCGGGACAGGGTATTCTCGATCACGAGCAGTACTTC.

The chain is built from TRBV30 and TRBJ1-2, with 11 bases aligning to TRBD1. This CDR3 is 16 amino acids long. Germline V gene lookup returns CDR1 GTSNPN and CDR2 SVGIG (reference sequence). The J segment lost 8 bases and the V segment lost 3 bases, leaving 14 bases of the junction unmatched. In DNA, the CDR3 is TGTGCCTGGAGCCGTCCTTTCACCGGGACAGGGGGGGGCTACACCTTC. This encodes CAWSRPFTGTGGGYTF.

The V gene is TRBV6-5, the J gene TRBJ2-1, with 9 bases matching TRBD2. Trimming at V came to 5 bases and at J to 1 base, leaving 3 bases not matched to a gene. Germline lookup yields CDR1 MNHEY and CDR2 SVGAGI. The CDR3 contains 15 residues. This chain's CDR3 is CASSRSGRSYNEQFF. Here the CDR3 DNA reads TGTGCCAGCAGTCGGAGCGGGAGGTCCTACAATGAGCAGTTCTTC.

The rearrangement links TRBV7-9 to TRBJ2-7; D remains unclear. Trimming shortened V by 8 bases and J by 0 bases, and 5 bases separated the two germline ends. Germline V lookup: CDR1 SEHNR, CDR2 FQNEAQ (reference sequence). The CDR3 totals 11 residues. The CDR3 nucleotides read TGTGCCAGCGCCAGCTCCTACGAGCAGTACTTC. The encoded protein is CASASSYEQYF.

J is TRBJ2-7 and V is TRBV29-1, with 7 bases fitting TRBD2. Per the germline V gene, CDR1 is SQVTM and CDR2 is ANQGSEA. This CDR3 region has 14 residues. V dropped 4 bases and J dropped 2; count of bases not matched to a gene: 8. The CDR3: CSVVSSGLAYEQYF. The CDR3 coding sequence is TGCAGCGTTGTGTCTAGCGGCCTAGCCTACGAGCAGTACTTC.

CDR3 coding DNA: TGCGCCAGCAGCTTGGATGGCGTACCCTACGAGCAGTACTTC. Encoded protein: CASSLDGVPYEQYF. This sequence joins TRBV5-1 and TRBJ2-7; unclear D gene. V gave up 0 bases and J gave up 2 bases, with 9 bases separating them. Germline V gene lookup returns CDR1 SGHRS and CDR2 YFSETQ. This CDR3 spans 14 amino acids.

This clone was seen more than once but under ten times. The chain couples TRBV29-1 to TRBJ2-1, with no clear D. V gave up 2 bases and J gave up 10 bases, with 9 bases separating them. The CDR3 is made up of 11 amino acids. The germline V gene has CDR1 SQVTM and CDR2 ANQGSEA. DNA for the CDR3: TGCAGCGTTGAAATGGGATGGGAGCAGTTCTTC. Its translation: CSVEMGWEQFF.

A few counts support this clone. The CDR3 DNA sequence: TGTGCCAGCAAAATATCTTCTGGGGCCAACGTCCTGACTTTC. Translating it yields CASKISSGANVLTF. The V gene is TRBV28, the J gene TRBJ2-6; D ambiguous. This CDR3 is built from 14 residues. Germline V lookup: CDR1 MDHEN, CDR2 SYDVKM. The germline V and J ends were trimmed by 7 bases and 1 base, with 8 bases remaining between them.

Only a few counts were recorded for this clone. The DNA of the CDR3 is TGCAGCGTCGACAGGGAGAACACCGGGGAGCTGTTTTTT. Translation gives CSVDRENTGELFF. The genes are TRBV29-1 and TRBJ2-2, with 7 bases identical to TRBD1. Germline trimming cut 6 bases from V and 1 base from J; bases unmatched to any gene: 2. Germline V gene sequence: CDR1 SQVTM, CDR2 ANQGSEA. There are 13 residues in the CDR3.

This clone turned up a few times. This rearrangement joins TRBV30 to TRBJ1-5, with TRBD1 identical over 7 bases. The CDR3 runs 13 residues. V was clipped by 6 bases and J by 4 bases; unmatched bases: 6. Germline V gives CDR1 GTSNPN, CDR2 SVGIG (reference sequence). CDR3 DNA sequence: TGTGCCTGCCACTCGGACAGGAATCAGCCCCAGCATTTT. It specifies CACHSDRNQPQHF. Combining the CDR3 with reference TRBV30 and TRBJ1-5 gives the whole variable domain SQTIHQWPATLVQPVGSPLSLECTVEGTSNPNLYWYRQAAGRGLQLLFYSVGIGQISSEVPQNLSASRPQDRQFILSSKKLLLSDSGFYLCACHSDRNQPQHFGDGTRLSIL.